A selection of T cell receptor beta chains follows, all from one sample in a study of chemoradiotherapy in HPV16-positive cancers. Measured with immunoSEQ multiplex PCR; TCRdb has only the in-frame clones, and not every one. The table has about 68,000 clones, about nine tenths seen once. Specimen: blood, collected from a patient who underwent chemoradiotherapy. These receptor sequences come from a human donor with HPV-associated anogenital cancer. Both conserved end residues are part of each CDR3. The order of the fields is V gene, J gene, clone size, D gene, CDR3 protein, CDR3 DNA. A D gene is named only where the DNA matches it firmly. Clone size is stated in some rows and not others, as once, few, many or a class when expanded.

TRBV7-9	TRBJ2-1	NA	NA	CASSPTGPLSYNEQFF	TGTGCCAGCAGTCCCACAGGGCCCCTATCCTACAATGAGCAGTTCTTC
TRBV19	TRBJ1-6	NA	NA	CASRNPQGIGSPLHF	TGTGCCAGTAGGAACCCGCAGGGAATCGGTTCACCCCTCCACTTT
TRBV6-4	TRBJ1-3	NA	NA	CATCARGFTGNTIYF	TGTGCCACCTGTGCGCGGGGGTTTACTGGAAACACCATATATTTT
TRBV7-2	TRBJ2-5	NA	TRBD2	CASSYLAGGTYQETQYF	TGTGCCAGCAGCTACCTAGCGGGAGGAACGTACCAAGAGACCCAGTACTTC
TRBV5-4	TRBJ2-2	once	TRBD1	CASSLGDRVNTGELFF	TGTGCCAGCAGCTTGGGTGACAGGGTGAACACCGGGGAGCTGTTTTTT
TRBV28	TRBJ2-1	NA	TRBD2	CASSLGGSYEQFF	TGTGCCAGCAGTTTGGGCGGGAGCTATGAGCAGTTCTTC
TRBV7-9	TRBJ2-7	NA	NA	CASSFDRNSYEQYF	TGTGCCAGCAGCTTTGACAGGAATTCCTACGAGCAGTACTTC
TRBV15	TRBJ1-5	few	NA	CATSTGTPFQPQHF	TGTGCCACCAGCACCGGGACTCCTTTCCAGCCCCAGCATTTT
TRBV19	TRBJ2-1	NA	NA	CASSGGPALAFNEQFF	TGTGCCAGTAGTGGAGGGCCGGCACTAGCCTTCAATGAGCAGTTCTTC
TRBV11-2	TRBJ2-7	NA	NA	CASSLGPRGEQYF	TGTGCCAGCAGCTTGGGGCCGAGGGGGGAGCAGTACTTC
TRBV7-9	TRBJ1-2	NA	TRBD1	CASSLNRGYGYTF	TGTGCCAGCAGCTTGAACAGGGGGTATGGCTACACCTTC
TRBV5-1	TRBJ2-5	NA	TRBD1	CASSRLIGQGGETQYF	TGCGCCAGCAGCCGATTAATCGGACAGGGGGGTGAGACCCAGTACTTC